This T cell receptor (beta chain) was identified in a study of blood T cell repertoires in COVID-19. Study-level information: Collection of acute and convalescent COVID-19 samples took place in the United States, Italy and Spain. T cells, B-cell-depleted T cells, or PBMCs provided the cDNA or gDNA that served as material.

Original analysis: The assay estimated nucleated cells by amplifying reference gene primers. Sequencing was performed with immunoSEQ multiplex PCR; in TCRdb, only in-frame clones are kept and a portion is missing. V, J and clone size were drawn from that table, and D and trimming were deduced from the DNA. This sample has 200,000 to 300,000 clones, with over 80% found just once. The clonotype comes from a woman aged 55-69 years with active or convalescent COVID-19. Sample: peripheral blood.

The CDR3 bases are TGTGCCAGCTCCCTCGGGAGGCGCACAGATACGCAGTATTTT. It specifies CASSLGRRTDTQYF. This chain joins TRBV18 and TRBJ2-3, with 7 nucleotides matching TRBD2. Germline V gives CDR1 KGHSH, CDR2 LQKENI. The trim removed 6 bases at V and 1 base at J, leaving 4 bases unmatched. This CDR3 is built from 14 residues.